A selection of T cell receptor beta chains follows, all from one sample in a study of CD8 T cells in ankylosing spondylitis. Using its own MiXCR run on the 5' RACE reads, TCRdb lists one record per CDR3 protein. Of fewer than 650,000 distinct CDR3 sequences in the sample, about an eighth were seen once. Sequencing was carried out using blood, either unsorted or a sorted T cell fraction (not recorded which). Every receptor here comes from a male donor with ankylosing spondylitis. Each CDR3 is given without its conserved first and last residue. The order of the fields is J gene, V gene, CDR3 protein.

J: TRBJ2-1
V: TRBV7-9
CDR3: ASSLVSTGRAYNEQF

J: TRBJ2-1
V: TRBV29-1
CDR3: SVLRDRGHNEQF

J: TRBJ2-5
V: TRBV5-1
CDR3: ASSIQGQETQY

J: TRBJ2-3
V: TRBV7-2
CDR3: ASSLELAGVADTQY

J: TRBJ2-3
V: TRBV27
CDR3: ASSLTSGSWYTQY

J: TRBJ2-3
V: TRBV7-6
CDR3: ASSLVHTDTQY

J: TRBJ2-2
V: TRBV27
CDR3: ASRDIGSGGNTGELF

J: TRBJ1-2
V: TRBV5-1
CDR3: ASRVSGTMYGYT

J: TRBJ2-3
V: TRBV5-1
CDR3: ASSGQGGTDTQY

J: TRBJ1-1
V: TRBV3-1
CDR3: ASSQVLGGNDEAF

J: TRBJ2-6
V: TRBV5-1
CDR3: ASSLQAGDSGANVLT

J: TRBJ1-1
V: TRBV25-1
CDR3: ASSFGGALIGTEAF

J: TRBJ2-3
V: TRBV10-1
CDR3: ASSPGGASGTVSTDTQY

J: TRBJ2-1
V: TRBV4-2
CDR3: ASSQAPNGEQF

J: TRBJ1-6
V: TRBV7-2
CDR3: ASTPHGGGNNSPLH

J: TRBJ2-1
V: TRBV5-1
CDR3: ASSLRSGSNEQF

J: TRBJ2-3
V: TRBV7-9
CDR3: ASSLERTRADTQY

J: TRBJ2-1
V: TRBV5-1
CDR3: ASSKEQLAYNEQF

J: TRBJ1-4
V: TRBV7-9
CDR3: ASSWRGGEKLF

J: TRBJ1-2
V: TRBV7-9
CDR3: ASRDLGNYGYT

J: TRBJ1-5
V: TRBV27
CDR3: ASSLSTSRGPQH

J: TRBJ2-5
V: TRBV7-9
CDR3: ASSLGGGPYQETQY

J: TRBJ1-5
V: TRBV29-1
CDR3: SVGVDSVNQPQH

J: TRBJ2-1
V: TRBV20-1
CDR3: SARIGQYNEQF

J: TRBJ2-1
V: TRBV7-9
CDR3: ASSLAVKRGVNEQF

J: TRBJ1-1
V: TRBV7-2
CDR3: ASSPLAREGEAF

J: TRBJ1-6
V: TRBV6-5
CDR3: ASSYSRTMESPLH

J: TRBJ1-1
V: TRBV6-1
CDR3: ASSIESGTEAF